Below are 22 T cell receptor beta chains sequenced from a single sample in a study of early T cells in non-severe SARS-CoV-2 infection. TCRdb redid the calling of the 5' RACE reads with MiXCR, one entry per CDR3 protein. The table has around 35,000 distinct CDR3 sequences, under 6.5% seen once; the top ten hold approximately 24%. Sample: whole blood. The receptor set was obtained from an adult who was a healthcare worker with PCR-confirmed SARS-CoV-2 infection or an uninfected control (not recorded which).

At least ten counts were recorded for this clonotype. The chain joins TRBV27 to TRBJ2-2; D not resolved. V lost 0 bases to trimming and J lost 5 bases, with 4 bases between them. There are 13 residues in the CDR3. CDR1 and CDR2 (germline): MNHEY, SMNVEV (reference sequence). The CDR3 here is CASSLSGTGELFF. CDR3 coding DNA: TGTGCCAGCAGTTTATCGGGTACCGGGGAGCTGTTTTTT.

There are many counts of this clonotype. The V gene is TRBV25-1, the J gene TRBJ2-2; weak D call: TRBD2 (5 bases). CDR3 length: 14 residues. CDR1 and CDR2 from the germline V gene are MGHDK and SYGVNS. Trimming removed 7 bases at V and 3 bases at J, with 12 bases between. The chain's CDR3 is CASTGDMDTGELFF. CDR3 nucleotides: TGTGCCAGCACCGGGGATATGGACACCGGGGAGCTGTTTTTT. Based on the CDR3 plus reference TRBV25-1 and TRBJ2-2, the full variable domain is EADIYQTPRYLVIGTGKKITLECSQTMGHDKMYWYQQDPGMELHLIHYSYGVNSTEKGDLSSESTVSRIRTEHFPLTLESARPSHTSQYLCASTGDMDTGELFFGEGSRLTVL.

The sample holds many counts of this clonotype. This chain connects TRBV5-6 to TRBJ1-1; the match to TRBD1 covers 7 bases. This CDR3 is built from 20 residues. In germline, CDR1 is SGHDT, CDR2 YYEEEE. V trimming: 5 bases; J trimming: 0 bases; junction bases outside the gene matches: 22. The CDR3 reads CASRRRRDRGNLLMNTEAFF. The CDR3 DNA reads as TGTGCCAGCAGGCGTAGAAGGGACAGAGGGAACTTGCTTATGAACACTGAAGCTTTCTTT.

At least ten counts were recorded for this clonotype. This chain uses TRBV5-1 with TRBJ2-6; a possible D gene is TRBD2 (6 bases). The CDR3 extends over 17 amino acids. Germline V lookup: CDR1 SGHRS, CDR2 YFSETQ. V was trimmed by 4 bases and J by 0 bases, leaving 14 bases between them. This CDR3 reads CASSLPGLSSGANVLTF. The DNA of the CDR3 is TGCGCCAGCAGCCTTCCGGGACTGAGCTCTGGGGCCAACGTCCTGACTTTC.

This clonotype came up many times. The V and J genes are TRBV4-3 and TRBJ2-3; possibly TRBD2 for D (7 bases). The CDR3 sequence is 14 residues long. The V and J ends lost 5 bases and 4 bases respectively, with 13 bases between them. Germline V CDR1 and CDR2: LGHNA, YSLEER. DNA for the CDR3: TGCGCCAGCAGCGGGGGGGCCGCGGCAGATACGCAGTATTTT. Translating it yields CASSGGAAADTQYF.

The chain employs TRBV19 and TRBJ2-3; perhaps TRBD2 as D (6 bases). Germline V gene sequence: CDR1 LNHDA, CDR2 SQIVND (reference sequence). Trimming cost V 0 bases and J 6 bases, with 13 bases left between them. The CDR3 has 15 amino acids. The CDR3 nucleotides are TGTGCCAGTAGTATAGATCCGGCAGGGAGGGATACGCAGTATTTT. Translation gives CASSIDPAGRDTQYF.

The chain recombines TRBV27 with TRBJ2-3; 8 bases map to TRBD1. This CDR3 contains 16 residues. Losses at the gene ends were 5 bases for V and 3 bases for J; bases not matched to a gene: 10. The germline CDR1 and CDR2 sequences are MNHEY and SMNVEV (reference sequence). This CDR3 reads CASSKQGAYRTDTQYF. CDR3 in DNA: TGTGCCAGCAGTAAGCAGGGGGCCTATAGGACAGATACGCAGTATTTT.

This clonotype came up a few times. The gene calls are TRBV6-6 and TRBJ1-2, with a weak D call TRBD1 (6 bases). Germline loops: CDR1 MNHNY, CDR2 SVGAGI (reference sequence). The V gene lost 2 bases and the J gene lost 5 bases, with 15 bases spanning the gap. This CDR3 is built from 15 residues. The CDR3 spells CASSYITGQSYGYTF. The CDR3 DNA sequence: TGTGCCAGCAGTTACATTACGGGACAATCATATGGCTACACCTTC.

Ten or more counts support this clonotype. V is TRBV19 and J is TRBJ2-7; 9 bases fit TRBD2. The ends lost 10 bases at V and 1 base at J; junction bases unmatched: 8. Germline CDR1 is LNHDA and CDR2 is SQIVND (reference sequence). The CDR3 runs to 14 residues. The CDR3 sequence: CATAASGASYEQYF. Here the CDR3 DNA reads TGTGCCACCGCGGCTAGCGGGGCATCCTACGAGCAGTACTTC.

This chain uses TRBV29-1 with TRBJ2-1, with D perhaps matching TRBD2 (6 bases). The germline V gene has CDR1 SQVTM and CDR2 ANQGSEA. Trimming stripped 6 bases from V and 6 bases from J, with 12 bases between. The CDR3 runs to 12 residues. In nucleotides, the CDR3 is TGCAGCGTCCTAGCGATGGGCAATGAGCAGTTCTTC. This gives the protein CSVLAMGNEQFF.

The V call is TRBV20-1, the J call TRBJ2-3, with TRBD2 matching over 10 bases. Germline V gene lookup returns CDR1 DFQATT and CDR2 SNEGSKA (reference sequence). Trimming took 2 bases from V and 9 from J; bases not matched to a gene: 5. This CDR3 region has 13 residues. The CDR3 bases are TGCAGTGCTAGACTAGCGGGAGTAAACACGCAGTATTTT. Residues: CSARLAGVNTQYF.

This clonotype was seen ten or more times. V and J are TRBV13 and TRBJ2-5; D is unresolved. CDR3 length: 15 amino acids. Trimming stripped 7 bases from V and 3 bases from J, with 18 bases between. Per the germline V gene, CDR1 is PRHDT and CDR2 is FYEKMQ (reference sequence). CDR3 residues: CASKESFAGKETQYF. CDR3 DNA sequence: TGTGCCAGCAAAGAAAGTTTCGCAGGCAAAGAGACCCAGTACTTC.

This clonotype was observed at least ten times. This chain uses TRBV11-2 with TRBJ2-7; maybe TRBD2 (6 bases). V lost 3 bases and J 4 bases, leaving 13 bases between the germline ends. The CDR3 spans 14 residues. Germline V CDR1 and CDR2: SGHAT, FQNNGV. CDR3 nucleotides: TGTGCCAGCAGCTTCGGGACTCCTGAGTACGAGCAGTACTTC. This translates into CASSFGTPEYEQYF.

This clonotype was observed a few times. The chain combines TRBV20-1 with TRBJ2-7; no firm D call. The CDR3 has 15 amino acids. Germline V gives CDR1 DFQATT, CDR2 SNEGSKA (reference sequence). V lost 0 bases and J 0 bases, leaving 12 bases between the germline ends. CDR3 DNA sequence: TGCAGTGCTAGAGACTGGACCCGCAGCTCCTACGAGCAGTACTTC. This codes for CSARDWTRSSYEQYF.

The rearrangement uses TRBV2 and TRBJ2-4; TRBD2 agrees at 10 bases. V was clipped by 2 bases and J by 1 base; unmatched bases: 2. CDR1 and CDR2 (germline): SNHLY, FYNNEI. The CDR3 contains 16 residues. The CDR3 coding sequence is TGTGCCAGCAGTGAACTAGCGGGAGCGGCCAAAAACATTCAGTACTTC. The encoded protein is CASSELAGAAKNIQYF.

This clonotype has at least ten counts. CDR3 in amino acids: CASSAAGASTDTQYF. The CDR3 region has the DNA TGTGCCAGCAGCGCCGCGGGGGCCAGCACAGATACGCAGTATTTT. The V gene is TRBV7-9, the J gene TRBJ2-3, with a possible D match to TRBD2 (7 bases). The germline CDR1 and CDR2 sequences are SEHNR and FQNEAQ (reference sequence). V was clipped by 5 bases and J by 0 bases, with 12 bases between them. CDR3 length equals 15 residues. The complete variable domain, with remaining parts taken from reference TRBV7-9 and TRBJ2-3, reads DTGVSQNPRHKITKRGQNVTFRCDPISEHNRLYWYRQTLGQGPEFLTYFQNEAQLEKSRLLSDRFSAERPKGSFSTLEIQRTEQGDSAMYLCASSAAGASTDTQYFGPGTRLTVL.

This clonotype was seen a handful of times. The V and J genes are TRBV7-9 and TRBJ2-3, with D possibly TRBD2 on 5 matching bases. The CDR3 has 15 amino acids. Germline assignment: CDR1 SEHNR and CDR2 FQNEAQ (reference sequence). The V end was cut by 0 bases, the J end by 4 bases, with 11 bases between. The CDR3, as DNA: TGTGCCAGCAGCTTAGCGCGGAGGTGGTCAGATACGCAGTATTTT. It codes for CASSLARRWSDTQYF.

This clonotype showed up many times. This chain uses TRBV20-1 with TRBJ2-1; 11 nucleotides line up with TRBD2. V lost 3 bases, J lost 7 bases, and 8 bases stayed unmatched. The germline V gene has CDR1 DFQATT and CDR2 SNEGSKA (reference sequence). The CDR3 spans 15 residues. The CDR3 here is CSASKVAGGNNEQFF. CDR3 nucleotide sequence: TGCAGTGCTAGTAAGGTAGCGGGAGGGAATAATGAGCAGTTCTTC.

V gene TRBV18 combines with J gene TRBJ2-3; D call uncertain. V lost 3 bases and J lost 2, with 3 bases in between. Germline CDR1 is KGHSH and CDR2 is LQKENI. This CDR3 spans 12 amino acids. Here the CDR3 DNA reads TGTGCCAGCTCACCCGACACAGATACGCAGTATTTT. Protein: CASSPDTDTQYF. The variable domain in full, completed from reference TRBV18 and TRBJ2-3, reads NAGVMQNPRHLVRRRGQEARLRCSPMKGHSHVYWYRQLPEEGLKFMVYLQKENIIDESGMPKERFSAEFPKEGPSILRIQQVVRGDSAAYFCASSPDTDTQYFGPGTRLTVL.

At least ten counts were recorded for this clonotype. V usage is TRBV5-6 and J usage is TRBJ1-6; 8 bases line up with TRBD1. The germline V gene encodes CDR1 SGHDT and CDR2 YYEEEE. The CDR3 loop spans 14 amino acids. The junction had 4 bases not matched to a gene; V was cut back by 4 bases and J by 7 bases. The CDR3, as DNA: TGTGCCAGCAGCGTCTACAGGGGGAATTCACCCCTCCACTTT. Residues: CASSVYRGNSPLHF.

This clonotype has just a few counts. J is TRBJ2-7 and V is TRBV20-1; 9 nucleotides match TRBD2. This CDR3 is 14 amino acids long. In germline, CDR1 is DFQATT, CDR2 SNEGSKA (reference sequence). The junction had 8 bases not matched to a gene; V was cut back by 3 bases and J by 5 bases. The CDR3 region is CSASMAGGPNEQYF. The CDR3 DNA follows: TGCAGTGCTAGCATGGCGGGGGGGCCTAACGAGCAGTACTTC.

This clonotype was counted a few times. The rearrangement joins TRBV2 to TRBJ1-6; D ambiguous. The CDR3 extends over 14 amino acids. Trimming took off 1 base at V and 8 bases at J, with 9 bases between the two ends. Germline V gene sequence: CDR1 SNHLY, CDR2 FYNNEI. Here the CDR3 reads CASSEETWDSPLHF. The CDR3 region has the DNA TGTGCCAGCAGTGAAGAAACCTGGGATTCACCCCTCCACTTT. Based on the CDR3 plus reference TRBV2 and TRBJ1-6, the full variable domain is EPEVTQTPSHQVTQMGQEVILRCVPISNHLYFYWYRQILGQKVEFLVSFYNNEISEKSEIFDDQFSVERPDGSNFTLKIRSTKLEDSAMYFCASSEETWDSPLHFGNGTRLTVT.